The sequence of this TCR beta chain was determined in a study of blood T cells in healthy people across ages (dated by TCRdb to between 2015 and 2016). As for the study more broadly: In model experiments, roughly one uniquely barcoded TCR beta cDNA molecule per two T cells was captured by template switching. The study measured age-related changes in TCR beta repertoire diversity using deep sequencing normalized with unique cDNA molecular identifiers. The donors were divided into four age groups: young (average 16 years), middle-aged (about 39), aged (62) and long-lived (82). To avoid experimental bias, donors of different ages were distributed randomly across sequencing lanes. The study analyzed two additional independent replicas of 1 million unique cDNA reads from the same blood draw for two donors, one aged 18 to 29 and one aged 80 or older. Here is what the overall study found, with its caveats: Total diversity estimates from one million sequenced T cells were considered lower bounds and underestimates. As age increased, observed TCR beta diversity per million T cells dropped in a roughly linear way, and a significant reduction was already evident by age 40. Because profiling used bulk unsorted PBMCs, naive and antigen-experienced compartments could not be compared conclusively. Compared with the aged group, the long-lived group had more naive CD4+ T cells, fewer expanded clones and increased TCR diversity, a pattern suggesting age selection. Observed TCR beta diversity correlated strongly with the percentage of naive T cells measured by flow cytometry. The CMV infection status of donors was not known, potentially confounding age-related changes in expanded clonotypes.

There are a few counts of this clonotype. No antigen is known for it. The record has no base qualities; no much larger clone is one base away. Donors were under 40 systemically healthy Caucasian individuals from Russia aged roughly 6 to 90 years. Each donor gave 8 to 10 milliliters of peripheral blood, drawn into EDTA-treated Vacutainer tubes. Ficoll-Paque density-gradient centrifugation was used to isolate PBMCs, with at least 6.5 million per sample. Total RNA was extracted from PBMCs with Trizol reagent, with at least 6 micrograms obtained per sample. For every donor, an aliquot of PBMCs went through flow cytometry to measure the percentages of naive CD45RAhigh/CD27high T cells. CDR1 and CDR2, looked up from the germline V gene, are MDHEN and SYDVKM. The CDR3 starts with the cysteine, ends with the phenylalanine, and has 18 residues. Kept here is only the CDR3 DNA, which spans 54 bases and is read in frame from base 1. Germline trimming amounts to 7 bases on V and 4 bases on J, with 17 as the count of junction bases outside the gene matches.

Receptor amplification or capture employed 5' RACE. The listed sequencing device is Illumina HiSeq 2500. A second PCR of 7 to 11 cycles was performed with a sample-barcoded 5' primer and a J-beta primer mix. Each TCR beta cDNA molecule received a unique molecular identifier from a template-switch 5' adaptor carrying 12 random nucleotides. Each sample yielded at least 2.5 million CDR3-containing paired-end reads. First-strand cDNA synthesis was performed from all RNA using the Mint cDNA synthesis kit, with priming by a TRBC-specific oligonucleotide. All cDNA was treated with uracil-DNA glycosylase and then went through a first 18-cycle PCR with the universal primers M1SS and BC2_uni_R. The original methods were these. Normalization of each sample was performed by random selection of 1 million high-quality reads, each carrying a distinct molecular identifier. Instead of being binned into consensus sequences, reads with shared molecular identifiers were discarded. MiTCR, with a Q25 quality threshold and the strictest error-elimination algorithm, was used for CDR3 identification, clonotype clustering and error correction. A nonparametric unseen species model using Euler transformation provided a lower-bound estimate of total TCR beta diversity. TCRdb ran its own pipeline on the public reads, namely fastp trimming at Q25 and MiXCR clone calling, and kept in-frame beta chains. Each CDR3 protein gets just one entry, which takes the most common genes and DNA from the rows behind it. TCRdb, not the authors, supplied the V and J calls. Counted in this sample were some 1.5 million distinct CDR3 sequences; roughly 43% of them appeared once. Approximately 4.1% of the sample is taken by the ten largest.

The rearrangement combines TRBV28 with TRBJ2-3; 10 middle bases align to TRBD2. Sequenced input: blood. This clonotype was obtained from a woman in her late teens or twenties in good health. The CDR3 reads as follows: CASIEASGRSPWPDTQYF. The base sequence is TGTGCCAGCATAGAGGCTAGCGGGAGATCCCCCTGGCCAGATACGCAGTATTTT.